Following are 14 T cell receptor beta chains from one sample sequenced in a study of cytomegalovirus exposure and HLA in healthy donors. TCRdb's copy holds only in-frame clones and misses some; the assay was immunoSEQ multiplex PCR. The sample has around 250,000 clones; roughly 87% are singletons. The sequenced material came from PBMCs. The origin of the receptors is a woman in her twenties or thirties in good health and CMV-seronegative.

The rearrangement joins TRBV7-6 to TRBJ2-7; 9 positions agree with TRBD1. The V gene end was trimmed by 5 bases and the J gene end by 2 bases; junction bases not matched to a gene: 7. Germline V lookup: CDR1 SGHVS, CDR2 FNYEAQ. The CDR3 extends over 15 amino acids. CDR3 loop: CASSPLRQGAYEQYF. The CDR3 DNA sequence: TGTGCCAGCAGCCCGCTCAGACAGGGGGCCTACGAGCAGTACTTC.

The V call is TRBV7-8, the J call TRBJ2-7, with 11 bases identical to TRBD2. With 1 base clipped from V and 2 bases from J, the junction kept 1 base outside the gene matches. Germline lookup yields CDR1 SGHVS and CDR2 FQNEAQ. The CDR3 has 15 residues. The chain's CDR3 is CASSLETSGTYEQYF. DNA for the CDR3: TGTGCCAGCAGCTTAGAGACTAGCGGGACCTACGAGCAGTACTTC.

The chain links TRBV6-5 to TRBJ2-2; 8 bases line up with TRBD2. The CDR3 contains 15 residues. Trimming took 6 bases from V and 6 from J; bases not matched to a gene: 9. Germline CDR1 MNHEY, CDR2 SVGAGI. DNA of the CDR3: TGTGCCAGCAGCCACGGACTAGCAGGGCCCGGGGAGCTGTTTTTT. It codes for CASSHGLAGPGELFF.

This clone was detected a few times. The CDR3 DNA reads as TGTGCCAGCAGCCCGCCGGGACTAGCGTTAAGCGAGCAGTACTTC. Its protein product is CASSPPGLALSEQYF. This rearrangement joins TRBV13 to TRBJ2-7; 10 bases line up with TRBD2. Unmatched junction bases numbered 10, after V lost 5 bases and J lost 6 bases. CDR1 and CDR2 (germline): PRHDT, FYEKMQ (reference sequence). The CDR3 totals 15 residues. The whole variable domain, filled in from reference TRBV13 and TRBJ2-7, reads AAGVIQSPRHLIKEKRETATLKCYPIPRHDTVYWYQQGPGQDPQFLISFYEKMQSDKGSIPDRFSAQQFSDYHSELNMSSLELGDSALYFCASSPPGLALSEQYFGPGTRLTVT.

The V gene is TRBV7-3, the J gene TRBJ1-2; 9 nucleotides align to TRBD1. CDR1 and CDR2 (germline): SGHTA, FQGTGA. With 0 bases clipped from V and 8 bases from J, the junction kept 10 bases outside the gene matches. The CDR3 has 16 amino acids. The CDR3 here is CASSLTEGQGPDGYTF. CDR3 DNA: TGTGCCAGCAGCTTAACGGAGGGACAGGGACCCGACGGCTACACCTTC.

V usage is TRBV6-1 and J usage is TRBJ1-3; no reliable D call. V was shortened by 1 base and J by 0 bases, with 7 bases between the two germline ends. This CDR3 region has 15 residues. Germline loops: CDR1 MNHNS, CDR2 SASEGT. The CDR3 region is CASSEVANSGNTIYF. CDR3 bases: TGTGCCAGCAGTGAAGTAGCCAACTCTGGAAACACCATATATTTT.

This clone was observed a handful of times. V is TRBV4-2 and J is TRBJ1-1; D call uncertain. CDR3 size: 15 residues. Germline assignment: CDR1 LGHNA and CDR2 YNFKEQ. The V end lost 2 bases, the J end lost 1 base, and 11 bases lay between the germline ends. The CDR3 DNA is TGTGCCAGCAGCCAAAGGCTGAGCGGGAACACTGAAGCTTTCTTT. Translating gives CASSQRLSGNTEAFF.

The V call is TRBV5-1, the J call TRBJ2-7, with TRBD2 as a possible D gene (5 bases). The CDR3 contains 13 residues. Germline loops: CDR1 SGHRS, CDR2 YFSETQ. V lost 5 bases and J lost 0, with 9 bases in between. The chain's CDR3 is CASREGPSYEQYF. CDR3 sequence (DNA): TGCGCCAGCAGAGAGGGCCCCTCCTACGAGCAGTACTTC. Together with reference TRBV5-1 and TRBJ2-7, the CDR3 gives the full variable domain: KAGVTQTPRYLIKTRGQQVTLSCSPISGHRSVSWYQQTPGQGLQFLFEYFSETQRNKGNFPGRFSGRQFSNSRSEMNVSTLELGDSALYLCASREGPSYEQYFGPGTRLTVT.

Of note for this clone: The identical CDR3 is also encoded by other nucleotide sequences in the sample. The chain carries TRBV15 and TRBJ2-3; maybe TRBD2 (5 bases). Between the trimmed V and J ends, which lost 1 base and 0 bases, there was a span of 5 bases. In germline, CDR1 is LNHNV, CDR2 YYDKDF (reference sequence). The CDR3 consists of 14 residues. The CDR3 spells CATSRGTSTDTQYF. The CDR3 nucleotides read TGTGCCACCAGCAGAGGGACTAGCACAGATACGCAGTATTTT. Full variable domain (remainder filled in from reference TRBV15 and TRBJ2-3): DAMVIQNPRYQVTQFGKPVTLSCSQTLNHNVMYWYQQKSSQAPKLLFHYYDKDFNNEADTPDNFQSRRPNTSFCFLDIRSPGLGDTAMYLCATSRGTSTDTQYFGPGTRLTVL.

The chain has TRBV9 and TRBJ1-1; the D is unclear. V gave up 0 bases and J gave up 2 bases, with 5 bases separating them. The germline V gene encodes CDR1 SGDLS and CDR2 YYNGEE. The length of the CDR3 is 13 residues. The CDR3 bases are TGTGCCAGCAGCGTAGACGGAAACACTGAAGCTTTCTTT. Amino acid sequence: CASSVDGNTEAFF.

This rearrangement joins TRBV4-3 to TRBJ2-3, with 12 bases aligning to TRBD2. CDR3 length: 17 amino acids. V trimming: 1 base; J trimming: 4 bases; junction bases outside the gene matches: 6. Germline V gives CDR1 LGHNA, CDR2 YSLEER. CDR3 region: CASSQGPGLAGSDTQYF. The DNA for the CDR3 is TGCGCCAGCAGCCAAGGACCGGGACTAGCGGGCTCAGATACGCAGTATTTT.

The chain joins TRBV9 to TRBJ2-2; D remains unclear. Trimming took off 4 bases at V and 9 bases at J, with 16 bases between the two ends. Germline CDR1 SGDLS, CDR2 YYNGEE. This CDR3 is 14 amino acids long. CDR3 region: CASSINDLARELFF. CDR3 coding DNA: TGTGCCAGCAGCATAAACGACTTAGCCCGGGAGCTGTTTTTT. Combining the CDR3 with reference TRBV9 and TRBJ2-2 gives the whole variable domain DSGVTQTPKHLITATGQRVTLRCSPRSGDLSVYWYQQSLDQGLQFLIQYYNGEERAKGNILERFSAQQFPDLHSELNLSSLELGDSALYFCASSINDLARELFFGEGSRLTVL.

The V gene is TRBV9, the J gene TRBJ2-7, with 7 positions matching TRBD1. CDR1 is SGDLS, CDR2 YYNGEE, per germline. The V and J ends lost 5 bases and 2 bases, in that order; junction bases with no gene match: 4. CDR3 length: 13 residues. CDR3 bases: TGTGCCAGCAGTTCCGGGACAGCCTACGAGCAGTACTTC. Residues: CASSSGTAYEQYF.

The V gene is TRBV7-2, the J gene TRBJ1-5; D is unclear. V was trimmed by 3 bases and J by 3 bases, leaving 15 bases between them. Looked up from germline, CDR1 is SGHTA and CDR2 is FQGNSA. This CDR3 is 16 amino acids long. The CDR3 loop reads CASSLAGKGINQPQHF. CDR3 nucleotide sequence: TGTGCCAGCAGCTTGGCCGGAAAGGGAATCAATCAGCCCCAGCATTTT.